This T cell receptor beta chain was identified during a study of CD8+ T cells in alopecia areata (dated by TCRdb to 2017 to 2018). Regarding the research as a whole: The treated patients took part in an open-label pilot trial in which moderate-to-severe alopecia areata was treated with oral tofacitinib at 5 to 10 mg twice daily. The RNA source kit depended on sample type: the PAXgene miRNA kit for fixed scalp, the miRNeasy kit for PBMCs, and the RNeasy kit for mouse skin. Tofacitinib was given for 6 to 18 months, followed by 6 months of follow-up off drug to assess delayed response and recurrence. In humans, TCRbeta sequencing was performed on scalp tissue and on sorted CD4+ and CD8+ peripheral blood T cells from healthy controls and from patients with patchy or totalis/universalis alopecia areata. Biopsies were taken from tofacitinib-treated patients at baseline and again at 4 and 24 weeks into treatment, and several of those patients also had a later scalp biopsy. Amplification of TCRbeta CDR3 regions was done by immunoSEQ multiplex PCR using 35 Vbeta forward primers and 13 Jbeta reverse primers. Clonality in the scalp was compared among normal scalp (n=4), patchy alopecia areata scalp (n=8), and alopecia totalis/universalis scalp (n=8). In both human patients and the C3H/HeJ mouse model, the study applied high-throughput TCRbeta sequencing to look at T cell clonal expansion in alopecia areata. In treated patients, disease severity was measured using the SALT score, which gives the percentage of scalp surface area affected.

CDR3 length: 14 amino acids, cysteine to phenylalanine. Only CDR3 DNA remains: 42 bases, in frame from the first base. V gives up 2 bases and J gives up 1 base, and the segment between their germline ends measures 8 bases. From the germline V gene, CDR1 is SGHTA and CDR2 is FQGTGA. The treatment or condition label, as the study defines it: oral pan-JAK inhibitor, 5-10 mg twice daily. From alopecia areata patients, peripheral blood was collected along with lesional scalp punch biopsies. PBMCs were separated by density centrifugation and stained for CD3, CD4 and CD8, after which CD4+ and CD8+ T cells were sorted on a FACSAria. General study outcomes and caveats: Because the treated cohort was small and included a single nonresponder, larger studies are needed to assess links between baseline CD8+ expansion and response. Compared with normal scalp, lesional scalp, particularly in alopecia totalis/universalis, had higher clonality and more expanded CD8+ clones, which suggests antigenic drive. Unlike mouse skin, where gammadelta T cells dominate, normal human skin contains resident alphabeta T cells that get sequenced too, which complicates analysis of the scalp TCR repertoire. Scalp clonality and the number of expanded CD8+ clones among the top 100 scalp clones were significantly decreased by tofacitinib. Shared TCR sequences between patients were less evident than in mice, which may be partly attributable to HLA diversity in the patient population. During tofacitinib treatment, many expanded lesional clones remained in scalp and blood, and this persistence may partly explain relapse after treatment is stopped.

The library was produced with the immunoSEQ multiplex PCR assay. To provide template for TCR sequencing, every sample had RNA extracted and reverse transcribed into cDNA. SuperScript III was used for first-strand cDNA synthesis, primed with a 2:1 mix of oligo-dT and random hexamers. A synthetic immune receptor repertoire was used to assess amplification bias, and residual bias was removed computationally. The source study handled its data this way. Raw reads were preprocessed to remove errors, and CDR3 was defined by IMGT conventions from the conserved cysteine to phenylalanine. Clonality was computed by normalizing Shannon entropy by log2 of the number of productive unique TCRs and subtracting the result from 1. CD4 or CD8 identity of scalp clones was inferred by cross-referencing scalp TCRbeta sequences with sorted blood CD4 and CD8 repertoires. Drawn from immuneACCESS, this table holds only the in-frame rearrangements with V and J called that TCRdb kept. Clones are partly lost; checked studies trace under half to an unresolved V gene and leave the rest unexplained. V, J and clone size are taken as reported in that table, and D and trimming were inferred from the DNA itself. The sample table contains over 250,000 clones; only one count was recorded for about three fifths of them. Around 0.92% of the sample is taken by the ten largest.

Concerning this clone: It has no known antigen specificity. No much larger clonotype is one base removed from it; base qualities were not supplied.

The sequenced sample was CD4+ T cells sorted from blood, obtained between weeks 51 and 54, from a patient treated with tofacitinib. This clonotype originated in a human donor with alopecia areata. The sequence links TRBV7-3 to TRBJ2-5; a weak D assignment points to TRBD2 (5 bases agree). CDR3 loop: CASSLRGPQETQYF. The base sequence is TGTGCCAGCAGCTTACGAGGGCCCCAAGAGACCCAGTACTTC.